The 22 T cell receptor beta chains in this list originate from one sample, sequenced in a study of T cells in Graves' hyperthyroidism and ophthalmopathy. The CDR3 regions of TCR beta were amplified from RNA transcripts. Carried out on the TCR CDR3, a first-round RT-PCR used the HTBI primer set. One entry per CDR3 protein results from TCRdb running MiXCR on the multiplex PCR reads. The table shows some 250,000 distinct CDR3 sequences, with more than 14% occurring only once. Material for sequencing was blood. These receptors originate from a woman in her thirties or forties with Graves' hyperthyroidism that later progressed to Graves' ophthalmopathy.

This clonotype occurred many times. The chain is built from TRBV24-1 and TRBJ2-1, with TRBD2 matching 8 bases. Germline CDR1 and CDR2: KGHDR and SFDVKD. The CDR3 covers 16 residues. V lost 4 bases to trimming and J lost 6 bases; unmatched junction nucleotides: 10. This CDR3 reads CATSDPLAGHLNEQFF. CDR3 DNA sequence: TGTGCCACCAGTGACCCCCTAGCGGGCCACCTCAATGAGCAGTTCTTC.

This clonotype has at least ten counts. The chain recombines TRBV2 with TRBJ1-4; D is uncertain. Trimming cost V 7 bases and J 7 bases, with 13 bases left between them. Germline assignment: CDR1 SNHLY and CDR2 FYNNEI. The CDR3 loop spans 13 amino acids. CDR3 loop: CASNGQEIEKLFF. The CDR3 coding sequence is TGTGCCAGCAACGGGCAGGAAATTGAAAAACTGTTTTTT. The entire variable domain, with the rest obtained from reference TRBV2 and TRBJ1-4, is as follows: EPEVTQTPSHQVTQMGQEVILRCVPISNHLYFYWYRQILGQKVEFLVSFYNNEISEKSEIFDDQFSVERPDGSNFTLKIRSTKLEDSAMYFCASNGQEIEKLFFGSGTQLSVL.

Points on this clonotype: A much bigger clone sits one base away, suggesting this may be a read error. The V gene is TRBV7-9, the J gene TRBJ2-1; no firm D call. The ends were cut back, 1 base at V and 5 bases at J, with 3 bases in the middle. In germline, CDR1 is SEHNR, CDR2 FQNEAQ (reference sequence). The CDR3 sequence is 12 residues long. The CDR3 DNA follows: TGTGCCAGCAGCTTAGTACACAATGAGCAGTTCTTC. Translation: CASSLVHNEQFF.

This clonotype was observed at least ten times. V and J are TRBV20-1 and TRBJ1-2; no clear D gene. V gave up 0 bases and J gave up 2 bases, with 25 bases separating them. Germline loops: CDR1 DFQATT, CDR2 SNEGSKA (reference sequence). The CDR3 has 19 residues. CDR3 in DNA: TGCAGTGCTAGAGATCAGGCGTTTGCCATCTATTGGTCCAACTATGGCTACACCTTC. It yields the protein CSARDQAFAIYWSNYGYTF.

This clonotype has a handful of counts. CDR3 protein: CSARESLLDSAGGPGTYNEQFF. CDR3 nucleotides: TGCAGTGCTAGGGAGAGCCTACTGGATTCGGCGGGAGGGCCGGGGACCTACAATGAGCAGTTCTTC. This rearrangement joins TRBV20-1 to TRBJ2-1, with TRBD2 identical over 9 bases. This CDR3 region has 22 residues. Per germline, CDR1 DFQATT and CDR2 SNEGSKA (reference sequence). J lost 2 bases, V lost 3 bases, and 26 bases had no gene match.

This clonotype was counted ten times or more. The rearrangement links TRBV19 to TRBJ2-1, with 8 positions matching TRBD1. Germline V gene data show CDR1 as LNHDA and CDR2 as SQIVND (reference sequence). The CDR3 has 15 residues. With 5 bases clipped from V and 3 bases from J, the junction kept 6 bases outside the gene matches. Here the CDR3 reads CASSPPGQDYNEQFF. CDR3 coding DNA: TGTGCCAGTAGTCCCCCGGGACAGGACTACAATGAGCAGTTCTTC.

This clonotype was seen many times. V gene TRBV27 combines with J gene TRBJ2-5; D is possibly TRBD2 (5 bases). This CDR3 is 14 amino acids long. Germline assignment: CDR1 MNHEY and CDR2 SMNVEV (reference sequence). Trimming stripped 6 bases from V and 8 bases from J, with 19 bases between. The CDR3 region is CASSPEGRPRTQYF. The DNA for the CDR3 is TGTGCCAGCAGCCCTGAGGGAAGACCTAGAACCCAGTACTTC.

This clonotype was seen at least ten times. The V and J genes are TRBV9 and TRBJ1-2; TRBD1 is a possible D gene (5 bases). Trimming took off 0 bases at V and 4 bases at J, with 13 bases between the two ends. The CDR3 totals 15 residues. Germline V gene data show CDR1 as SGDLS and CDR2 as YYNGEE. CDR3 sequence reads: CASSVGGGSIYGYTF. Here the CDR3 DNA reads TGTGCCAGCAGCGTAGGGGGGGGGAGCATCTATGGCTACACCTTC.

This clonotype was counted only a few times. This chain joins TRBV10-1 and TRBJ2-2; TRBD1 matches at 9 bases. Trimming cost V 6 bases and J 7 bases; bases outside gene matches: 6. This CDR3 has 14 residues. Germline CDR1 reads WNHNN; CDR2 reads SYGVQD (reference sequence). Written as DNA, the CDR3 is TGCGCCAGCAGAACCGGGACAGGGAGCGGGGAGCTGTTTTTT. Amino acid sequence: CASRTGTGSGELFF.

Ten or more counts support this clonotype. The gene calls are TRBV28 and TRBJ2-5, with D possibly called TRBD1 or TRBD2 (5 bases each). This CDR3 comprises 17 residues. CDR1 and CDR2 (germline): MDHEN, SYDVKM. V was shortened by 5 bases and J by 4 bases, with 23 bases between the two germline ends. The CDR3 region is CASSPPEWGSGGETQYF. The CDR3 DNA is TGTGCCAGCAGTCCACCGGAGTGGGGTTCTGGGGGAGAGACCCAGTACTTC.

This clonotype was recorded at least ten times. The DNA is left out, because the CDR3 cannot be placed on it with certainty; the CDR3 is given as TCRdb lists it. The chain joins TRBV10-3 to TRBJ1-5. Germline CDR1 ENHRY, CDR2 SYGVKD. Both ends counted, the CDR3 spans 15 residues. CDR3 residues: CAISSSGPNGQPQHF.

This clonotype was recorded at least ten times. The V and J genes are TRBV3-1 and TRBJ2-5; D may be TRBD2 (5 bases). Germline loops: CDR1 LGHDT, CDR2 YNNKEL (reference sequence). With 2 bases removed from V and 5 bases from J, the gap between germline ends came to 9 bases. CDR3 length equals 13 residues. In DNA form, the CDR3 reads TGTGCCAGCAGCCAATCGGGGTCGGAGACCCAGTACTTC. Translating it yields CASSQSGSETQYF.

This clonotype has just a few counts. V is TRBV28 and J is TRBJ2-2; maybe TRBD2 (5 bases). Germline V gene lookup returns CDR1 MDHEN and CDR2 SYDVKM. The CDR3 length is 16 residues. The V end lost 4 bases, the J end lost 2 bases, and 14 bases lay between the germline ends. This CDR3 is CASSSFRTSNTGELFF. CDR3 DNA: TGTGCCAGCAGTTCCTTCCGTACTAGTAACACCGGGGAGCTGTTTTTT.

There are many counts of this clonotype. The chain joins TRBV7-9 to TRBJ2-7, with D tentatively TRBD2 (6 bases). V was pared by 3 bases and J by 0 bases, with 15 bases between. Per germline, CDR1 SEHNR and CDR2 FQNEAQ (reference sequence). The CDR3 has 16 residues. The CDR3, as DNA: TGTGCCAGCAGCTTCCTGGGCGGACTACCCTCCTACGAGCAGTACTTC. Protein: CASSFLGGLPSYEQYF.

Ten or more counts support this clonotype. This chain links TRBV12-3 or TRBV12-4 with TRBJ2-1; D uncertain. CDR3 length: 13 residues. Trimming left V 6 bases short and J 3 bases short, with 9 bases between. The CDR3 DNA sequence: TGTGCCAGCAGCAACCTCGACTACAATGAGCAGTTCTTC. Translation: CASSNLDYNEQFF.

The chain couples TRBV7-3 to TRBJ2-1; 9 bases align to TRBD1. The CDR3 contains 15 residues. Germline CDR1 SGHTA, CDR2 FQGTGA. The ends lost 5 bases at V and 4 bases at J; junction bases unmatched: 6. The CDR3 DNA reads TGTGCCAGCAGCAAAGCGGGGACAGGGTACAATGAGCAGTTCTTC. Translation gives CASSKAGTGYNEQFF. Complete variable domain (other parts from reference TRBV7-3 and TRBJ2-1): GAGVSQTPSNKVTEKGKYVELRCDPISGHTALYWYRQSLGQGPEFLIYFQGTGAADDSGLPNDRFFAVRPEGSVSTLKIQRTERGDSAVYLCASSKAGTGYNEQFFGPGTRLTVL.

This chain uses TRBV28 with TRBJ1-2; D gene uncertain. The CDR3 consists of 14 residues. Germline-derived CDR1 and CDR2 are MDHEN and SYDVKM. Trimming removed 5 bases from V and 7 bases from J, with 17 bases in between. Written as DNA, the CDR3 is TGTGCCAGCAGTCTTTGGACCGGGCCCTCTGGCTACACCTTC. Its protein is CASSLWTGPSGYTF.

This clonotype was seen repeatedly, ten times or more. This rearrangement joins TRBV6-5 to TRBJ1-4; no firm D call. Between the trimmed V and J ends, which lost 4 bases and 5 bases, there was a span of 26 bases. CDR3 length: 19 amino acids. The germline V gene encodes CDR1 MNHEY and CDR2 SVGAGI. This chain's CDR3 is CASSSSRTLAKDLNEKLFF. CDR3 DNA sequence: TGTGCCAGCAGTTCCTCGCGGACCCTCGCCAAGGACCTCAATGAAAAACTGTTTTTT.

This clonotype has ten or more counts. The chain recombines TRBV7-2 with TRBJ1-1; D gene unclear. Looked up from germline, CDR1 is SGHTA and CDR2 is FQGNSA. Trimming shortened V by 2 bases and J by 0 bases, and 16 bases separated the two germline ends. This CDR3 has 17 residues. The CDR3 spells CASSLNGWSLLNTEAFF. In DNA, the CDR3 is TGTGCCAGCAGCTTAAATGGGTGGTCCCTGCTGAACACTGAAGCTTTCTTT.

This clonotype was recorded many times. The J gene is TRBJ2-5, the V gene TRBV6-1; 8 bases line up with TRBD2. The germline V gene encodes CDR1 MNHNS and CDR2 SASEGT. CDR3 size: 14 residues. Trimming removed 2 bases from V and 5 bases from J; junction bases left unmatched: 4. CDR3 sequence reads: CASSEPAGEETQYF. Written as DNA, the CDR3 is TGTGCCAGCAGTGAACCAGCGGGAGAGGAGACCCAGTACTTC.

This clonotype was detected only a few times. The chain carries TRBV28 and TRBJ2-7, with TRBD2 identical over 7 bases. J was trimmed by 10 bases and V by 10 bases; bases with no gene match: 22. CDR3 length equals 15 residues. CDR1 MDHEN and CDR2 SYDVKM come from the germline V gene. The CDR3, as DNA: TGTGCCACCCTCGAAGTTGGCGGGAGCTTCCGGAGCCAGTACTTC. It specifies CATLEVGGSFRSQYF.

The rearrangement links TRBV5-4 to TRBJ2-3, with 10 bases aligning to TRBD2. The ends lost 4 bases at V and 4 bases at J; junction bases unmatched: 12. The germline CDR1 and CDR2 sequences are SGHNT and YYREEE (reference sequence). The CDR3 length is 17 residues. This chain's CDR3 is CASSPRTSGGGADTQYF. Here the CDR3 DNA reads TGTGCCAGCAGCCCAAGGACTAGCGGAGGTGGGGCAGATACGCAGTATTTT.